These 3 T cell receptor beta chains originate from one sample sequenced in a study of blood T cell repertoires in COVID-19 (dated by TCRdb to about 2020). Receptor libraries were prepared by the immunoSEQ multiplex PCR assay. TCRdb stores this immuneACCESS table with in-frame sequences only. Part of the clones is absent; in the studies checked, under half of the shortfall reflects unresolved V genes, and no reason is known for the rest. The sample table records about 110,000 clones; about 90% of these occur just once. The ten top clones hold 2% to 3% of the sample. Sequencing was performed on peripheral blood. All receptors derive from a human donor in a cohort sampled during active COVID-19.

The V gene is TRBV5-1, the J gene TRBJ2-7; D uncertain. The length of the CDR3 is 16 residues. V dropped 0 bases and J dropped 0 bases, with 13 bases sitting between them. From germline, CDR1 is SGHRS and CDR2 YFSETQ. In DNA form, the CDR3 reads TGCGCCAGCAGCTTGGGAATAGGCGGTAGCTCCTACGAGCAGTACTTC. Translation gives CASSLGIGGSSYEQYF. The full variable domain, in which reference TRBV5-1 and TRBJ2-7 provide the parts outside the CDR3, is KAGVTQTPRYLIKTRGQQVTLSCSPISGHRSVSWYQQTPGQGLQFLFEYFSETQRNKGNFPGRFSGRQFSNSRSEMNVSTLELGDSALYLCASSLGIGGSSYEQYFGPGTRLTVT.

This clone was picked up one time. This chain joins TRBV5-1 and TRBJ2-1; TRBD2 aligns across 7 bases. The CDR3 covers 14 residues. Trimming cost V 5 bases and J 7 bases; bases outside gene matches: 9. Germline assignment: CDR1 SGHRS and CDR2 YFSETQ. The CDR3 DNA follows: TGCGCCAGCAGTCTTTCGGGGGGACGAAATGAGCAGTTCTTC. Translation gives CASSLSGGRNEQFF.

This chain connects TRBV5-1 to TRBJ2-7, with TRBD1 as a possible D gene (6 bases). CDR3 length equals 13 residues. The V end was cut by 0 bases, the J end by 5 bases, with 9 bases between. Germline V CDR1 and CDR2: SGHRS, YFSETQ. CDR3 amino acids: CASSLEGVDEQYF. The CDR3 DNA follows: TGCGCCAGCAGCTTGGAGGGGGTCGACGAGCAGTACTTC.